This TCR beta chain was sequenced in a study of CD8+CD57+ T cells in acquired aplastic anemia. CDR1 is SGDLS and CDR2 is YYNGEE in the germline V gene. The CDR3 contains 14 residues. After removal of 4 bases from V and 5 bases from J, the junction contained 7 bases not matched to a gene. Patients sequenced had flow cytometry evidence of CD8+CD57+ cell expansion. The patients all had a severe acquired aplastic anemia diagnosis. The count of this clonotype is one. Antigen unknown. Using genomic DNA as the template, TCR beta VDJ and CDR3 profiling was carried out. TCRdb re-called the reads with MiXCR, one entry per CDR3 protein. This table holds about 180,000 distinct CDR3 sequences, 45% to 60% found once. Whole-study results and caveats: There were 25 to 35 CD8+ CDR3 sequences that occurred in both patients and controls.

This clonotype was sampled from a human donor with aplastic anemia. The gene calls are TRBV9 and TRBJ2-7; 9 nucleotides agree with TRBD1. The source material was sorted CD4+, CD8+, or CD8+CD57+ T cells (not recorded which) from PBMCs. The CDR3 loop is CASSPRDRVDEQYF. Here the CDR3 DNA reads TGTGCCAGCAGCCCGCGGGACAGGGTAGACGAGCAGTACTTC.